The clone carrying this T cell receptor beta chain was detected only a few times. Here immunoSEQ multiplex PCR was the method, and the copy in TCRdb shows in-frame clones only, minus some. The sample carries some 200,000 clones, roughly 65% recorded once. The ends were cut back, 4 bases at V and 4 bases at J, with 13 bases in the middle. The CDR3 sequence is 13 residues long. CDR1 SQVTM and CDR2 ANQGSEA come from the germline V gene. These data are taken from a study of cytotoxic CD8 clonotypes in ibrutinib-treated CLL. The TCR was taken from a human donor with chronic lymphocytic leukemia. This rearrangement joins TRBV29-1 to TRBJ1-2, with D possibly matching TRBD1 (6 bases). This specimen was PBMCs, taken after 12 months of ibrutinib treatment. DNA for the CDR3: TGCAGCGTTGGCGGAGGACAGCCCTATGGCTACACCTTC. Protein product: CSVGGGQPYGYTF.